Reported below is one T cell receptor (beta chain). Its specific antigen is unknown. No per-base quality is available; no much larger clone lies one base away. The germline V and J ends show losses of 4 bases and 0 bases respectively, and no gene match explains 4 bases of the junction. The CDR3 runs 16 amino acids, cysteine and phenylalanine included. Only the CDR3 region is kept as DNA, spanning 48 bases read in frame from base 1. Per the germline V gene, SGHTA is the CDR1 and FQGNSA is the CDR2. These data originate in a study of cytomegalovirus exposure and HLA in healthy donors (dated by TCRdb to the late 2010s). Regarding the research as a whole: According to an earlier analysis of several hundred of the donors, about 180 million T cells yielded over 100 million unique TCR beta sequences and around 280 Gb of sequence data. All discovery cohort repertoires had been generated using a single sequencing platform. Genome-wide SNP genotypes for about 60% of the 666 donors were used in a later genetic analysis, which treated that subset as a discovery cohort. To study patterns of TCR occurrence, a later analysis re-analyzed previously published TCR beta repertoires from just over 650 donors and added high-resolution HLA genotyping. Four or five DR-DQ haplotypes were treated as single units for association and clustering because of strong linkage in the cohort. To decide whether each TCR beta V gene segment behaved as functional or pseudogenic, an earlier analysis of approximately 600 of the donors relied on high-throughput TCR beta sequencing. Donor age, sex, ethnicity and CMV serostatus were collected together with the repertoire data. Class I and class II HLA loci were covered by the typing at four-digit resolution. Among 398 genotyped donors of the cohort, an average of 235,054 unique TCR beta nucleotide sequences were sequenced per donor, roughly a sixth of them non-productive. The genetic ancestry cluster associated with self-reported Caucasian donors included roughly 84% of the roughly 400 genotyped donors. The later analysis used no new phenotypic data to find candidate immune exposures, relying instead on TCR beta sequences and their occurrence across donors. The number of typed donors differed by locus: about 620-640 for A, B, C, DRB1 and DQB1; approximately 520 for DQA1; 606 for DPA1; and about 470 for DPB1. Besides the first cohort of around 700 subjects, a separate validation cohort made up of 120 different subjects was used. The study profiled the T cell repertoires of hundreds of subjects by immunosequencing and related them to cytomegalovirus serostatus. An early release that covered fewer than 750 HLA-typed donors contained approximately 300 gigabases of sequencing data and around 85 million unique TCR sequences. The aim of the study was to test whether cataloging public T cell receptors could identify signatures of past pathogen exposure. High-throughput TCR immunosequencing, statistical association of individual TCRs with disease status, and machine learning were combined to predict cytomegalovirus infection status.

Results the study describes overall, beyond this receptor: Several of the top co-occurrence clusters appeared to be linked to parvovirus B19, influenza, CMV and Epstein-Barr virus, according to a later analysis. According to a later genetic analysis, donors in an Asian-associated ancestry cluster had fewer N-insertions in productive TCRs than the roughly 660-donor mean. Some IMGT-functional V segments, including TRBV6-2 and TRBV6-3, could not be distinguished by the 87-base-pair reads and were therefore excluded. While some public TCRs were present in many individuals, most TCR sequences turned up only very rarely across donors. The authors suggested that the approach could potentially be generalized to other disease states and immunological phenotypes. In a later analysis, TCR association rates were found to vary across HLA loci, with the most associated TCRs seen for DRB1 alleles and the fewest for HLA-C alleles. Compared with equally common non-associated chains, HLA-associated TCR beta chains in a later analysis were more clonally expanded and had lower generation probabilities. Immune exposure information for the cohort was limited to CMV serostatus. In an earlier analysis of about 600 of the donors, most TCR beta V segments appeared in productive rearrangements about 87% or about 30% of the time, broadly matching IMGT annotations. Sequencing depth was assumed to be roughly uniform across donors in the presence/absence analyses, though that assumption may not hold. Assigning TCR associations to individual alleles was difficult when HLA alleles, especially DR and DQ, strongly co-occurred. In vitro tests confirmed that a few of the cytomegalovirus-associated TCR beta chains recognize cytomegalovirus antigens. A total of 150 to 200 TCR beta chains were listed by the study as associated with cytomegalovirus. Only TCR beta chains were sequenced in this cohort, and the absence of alpha or paired-chain data limited detectable features. A later analysis found that most CMV-associated TCR beta chains appeared HLA-restricted, with HLA associations seemingly driven largely by CMV exposure. Linkage disequilibrium might explain the correlated functional status among segregating V segments, but an unknown experimental factor could not be ruled out. Cytomegalovirus status was reported to be diagnosed by the classifier with high specificity and sensitivity in both the original and validation cohorts. A later genetic analysis associated a missense DCLRE1C variant with V-gene and J-gene trimming of TCR beta chains, and an independent cohort replicated the association. A later analysis associated roughly 17,000 TCR beta sequences with specific HLA alleles at a false discovery rate of 0.05. A further reported finding was that TCR beta sequences accurately predicted the HLA-A and HLA-B alleles for most subjects in the first cohort. HLA typing was unavailable for some donors at each locus, so association tests used only the typed subset. Because counts were too low, more than 15 rarely observed V segments, including chromosome 9 orphons, were excluded from the earlier analysis of 500 to 700 of the donors. A cluster of highly shared sequence variants was judged likely to be a technical artifact of the sequencing pipeline.

Library prep was done by the immunoSEQ multiplex PCR assay. For the multiplex PCR, a mixture combining 60 forward primers for TCR Vbeta segments and 13 reverse primers for TCR Jbeta segments was used. The CDR3 region of rearranged TCR beta genes was amplified from genomic DNA with a multiplex PCR assay. The amplified TCR beta libraries were sequenced on the Illumina HiSeq System as 87-base-pair reads. Concerning the study's data processing: In a later analysis, tens of millions of unique TCR beta chains were counted across the 666 repertoires, and about 10 million of these chains were shared by at least two donors. To remove PCR and sequencing errors, raw reads were error-corrected and collapsed into unique sequences using a nearest-neighbor algorithm that merged closely related sequences. Alignment of CDR3 sequences to IMGT reference sequences was used to assign V, D and J gene segments. For a sequence to be retained, a match of at least six nucleotides to both a V gene segment and a J gene segment was required. A rearrangement was called productive if the CDR3 had no stop codons and remained in frame with V and J, and every other rearrangement was called non-productive. CDR3 was defined by IMGT convention, running from the second conserved V-encoded cysteine to the conserved J-encoded phenylalanine. In an earlier analysis of roughly 580 of the donors, sequences lacking an unambiguous match to a single V gene segment were excluded. An earlier analysis of approximately 590 of the donors called V segments functional above 56.7% productive rearrangements and segregating when the between-donor standard deviation exceeded 5%. A statistical classification framework was built to diagnose cytomegalovirus status from the catalog of TCR beta chain sequences. V and J gene assignment, in a later analysis, came from comparing TCR nucleotide sequences with IMGT/GENE-DB human TR gene sequences. In a later analysis, CDR3 sequences and most-parsimonious VDJ recombination scenarios were assigned using the TCRdist pipeline. A later analysis defined each TCR beta chain by its CDR3 amino acid sequence plus V-gene family, and excluded reads lacking a unique V-gene family. To address suspected cross-contamination and a sequencing artifact, a later analysis removed approximately 600 highly shared, low-generation-probability nucleotide sequences. A later analysis calculated a clonal expansion index for each public chain from normalized within-repertoire ranks of inferred template counts. Generation probabilities in a later analysis came from a VDJ recombination model fitted to out-of-frame rearrangements, and those results were checked against IGoR. A later analysis scored TCR-TCR, TCR-HLA and TCR-CMV co-occurrence with hypergeometric tests, applying a repertoire-size bias correction to TCR pairs. A later analysis estimated false discovery rates by permuting HLA or CMV assignments 20 times. In a later analysis, co-occurring TCRs were grouped using DBSCAN, and TCRdist sequence similarity was added for clustering within HLA-allele-positive subsets. Repertoires with fewer than 30,000 or more than 120,000 public chains were left out of co-occurrence clustering, as were about five repertoires with anomalous nucleotide sharing. As stored in TCRdb, this immuneACCESS dataset retains in-frame rearrangements with V and J assigned. A fraction of the clones does not appear; measured against another copy, unresolved V genes explain less than half of the discrepancy, and the remainder lacks a known reason. V and J calls and clone size are those listed in that table; D and trimming were worked out from the DNA. The sample includes approximately 200,000 clones, with over 65% observed a single time. The ten top clones hold 0.098% of the sample.

The cohort was made up of 500 to 850 healthy bone marrow donors. All cohort members were sampled while nominally healthy, although unrecorded immune exposures were likely present. The donor was CMV seronegative and was included in the group of 352 seronegative cohort members. Each donor provided a peripheral blood sample, and peripheral blood mononuclear cells were used for TCR beta sequencing. Genomic DNA extraction from the blood cell samples was performed with the Qiagen DNeasy Blood Extraction Kit. The sequence joins TRBV7-2 to TRBJ2-4, and 9 junctional nucleotides match TRBD2. The TCR sequence derives from a boy aged 2 to 9 in good health and CMV-seronegative. Sequencing was done on a sample of PBMCs. The encoded CDR3 is CASSSQLAGAKNIQYF. The nucleotides are TGTGCCAGCAGCTCCCAACTAGCGGGAGCCAAAAACATTCAGTACTTC. Reference TRBV7-2 and TRBJ2-4 genes cover what lies past the CDR3, so the full variable domain is GAGVSQSPSNKVTEKGKDVELRCDPISGHTALYWYRQSLGQGLEFLIYFQGNSAPDKSGLPSDRFSAERTGGSVSTLTIQRTQQEDSAVYLCASSSQLAGAKNIQYFGAGTRLSVL.